This entry lists 4 T cell receptor beta chains sequenced from one sample in a study of Ad26.COV2.S vaccination and SARS-CoV-2 variants. Generated by immunoSEQ multiplex PCR, the TCRdb table keeps only in-frame clones and is missing some. Counted here are 300,000 to 450,000 clones, roughly 85% occurring once; the ten biggest clones make up 3% to 4%. The treatment is: roughly 20 received Ad26.COV2.S at low or high dose, single or two shots; several received placebo; per-sample allocation not given. Sampling occurred on day 63 after the first vaccine or placebo injection. Sequenced here: peripheral blood, sampled in a trial of Ad26.COV2.S vaccine versus placebo. These TCRs come from a person aged 18 to 65 who received the Ad26.COV2.S COVID-19 vaccine or a placebo.

This sequence joins TRBV2 and TRBJ2-7, with D perhaps matching TRBD2 (6 bases). This CDR3 comprises 15 residues. Trimming removed 1 base at V and 2 bases at J, with 12 bases between. From germline, CDR1 is SNHLY and CDR2 FYNNEI. The CDR3 spells CASSEGRTTPYEQYF. For the CDR3, the DNA is TGTGCCAGCAGTGAAGGACGGACTACCCCCTACGAGCAGTACTTC.

V gene TRBV14 combines with J gene TRBJ1-6, with D hard to call. Trimming removed 0 bases at V and 10 bases at J, with 13 bases between. The length of the CDR3 is 15 residues. Germline loops: CDR1 SGHDN, CDR2 FVKESK. The CDR3 DNA sequence: TGTGCCAGCAGCCAAGAAGTCATAGGGTTGTCACCCCTCCACTTT. It specifies CASSQEVIGLSPLHF.

This sequence joins TRBV28 and TRBJ2-1, with TRBD1 identical over 11 bases. CDR3 size: 16 residues. The V and J ends lost 6 bases and 9 bases, in that order; junction bases with no gene match: 13. The germline V gene encodes CDR1 MDHEN and CDR2 SYDVKM. CDR3 protein: CASRRRGTGGGGEQFF. CDR3 bases: TGTGCCAGCAGGAGAAGAGGGACAGGGGGAGGCGGTGAGCAGTTCTTC. Together with reference TRBV28 and TRBJ2-1, the CDR3 gives the full variable domain: DVKVTQSSRYLVKRTGEKVFLECVQDMDHENMFWYRQDPGLGLRLIYFSYDVKMKEKGDIPEGYSVSREKKERFSLILESASTNQTSMYLCASRRRGTGGGGEQFFGPGTRLTVL.

The V and J genes are TRBV12-3 or TRBV12-4 and TRBJ2-7; D might be TRBD1 (5 bases). The CDR3 consists of 13 residues. V lost 5 bases, J lost 1 base, and 9 bases lay in between. CDR3 nucleotide sequence: TGTGCCAGCAGTCCGCGACAGTCCTACGAGCAGTACTTC. This encodes CASSPRQSYEQYF.